This T cell receptor beta chain is from a study of Ad26.COV2.S vaccination and SARS-CoV-2 variants. Whole-study results and caveats: Vaccine recipients posted higher spike-specific TCR breadth than their placebo counterparts.

Concerning this clone: Its specificity is not known.

Sequenced by immunoSEQ multiplex PCR; TCRdb stores in-frame clones only, minus some. Among roughly 500,000 clones listed, roughly 87% were seen once. Trimming pared 6 bases from V and 5 bases from J, leaving 10 bases between. This CDR3 contains 13 residues. Treatment given: about 20 received Ad26.COV2.S at low or high dose, single or two shots; 5 received placebo; per-sample allocation not given. Each sample was drawn 63 days after the first injection (of vaccine or placebo). Boston supplied an adult donor aged 18-55 years. This sample comprised peripheral blood, obtained in a trial of Ad26.COV2.S vaccine versus placebo. The receptor comes from a person aged 18-60 years who received the Ad26.COV2.S COVID-19 vaccine or a placebo. The rearrangement links TRBV12-3 or TRBV12-4 to TRBJ2-2, with D possibly being TRBD1 (5 bases). This chain's CDR3 is CASRQGWTGELFF. CDR3 DNA: TGTGCCAGCAGGCAGGGTTGGACCGGGGAGCTGTTTTTT.